This T cell receptor (beta chain) originates from a study of response to subunit inactivated influenza vaccine. TCRdb processed the RT-PCR reads anew with MiXCR; each CDR3 protein has one entry. The sample records about 520,000 distinct CDR3 sequences, 6.5% to 8% being singletons. CDR1 and CDR2 (germline): SNHLY, FYNNEI. V was cut by 2 bases and J by 5 bases, with 18 bases left in between. The CDR3 has 16 residues. Broader study findings: With each seasonal influenza vaccination, the authors suggested, few new T cells are recruited.

This clonotype was seen only a few times. Antigen specificity is unknown. This material consisted of PBMCs from blood, taken around 25 months after vaccination. The sequence was collected from a man in his fifties or sixties who received an inactivated influenza vaccine. The J gene is TRBJ2-5, the V gene TRBV2; D is perhaps TRBD1 or TRBD2 (7 bases each). CDR3 amino acids: CASSELGGRGGETQYF. Written as DNA, the CDR3 is TGTGCCAGCAGTGAATTAGGCGGGAGAGGGGGCGAGACCCAGTACTTC.